A selection of T cell receptor beta chains follows, all from one sample in a study of shared clonotypes between healthy human individuals. The protocol was immunoSEQ multiplex PCR, while the TCRdb copy is restricted to in-frame clones and leaves out a portion. The table lists about 1.5 million clones, about 98% of them singletons, with about 0.4% in the top ten. The specimen was naive CD4+ T cells sorted from blood. Every receptor here comes from a man aged 25-45 years in good health. Each CDR3 is given with its conserved first and last residue. Fields, in order: J gene, clone size, D gene, CDR3 length, V gene, CDR3 DNA, CDR3 protein. D genes are given only for firm matches. A row's size may be missing; if present it is once, few, many or a size class.

TRBJ2-7,NA,TRBD2,16,TRBV9,TGTGCCAGCAGCGAGGAGACTAGCGGGCTACCCTACGAGCAGTACTTC,CASSEETSGLPYEQYF
TRBJ1-5,NA,NA,15,TRBV6-5,TGTGCCAGCAGTCCCGGGACGCGCGGCAATCAGCCCCAGCATTTT,CASSPGTRGNQPQHF
TRBJ2-7,NA,TRBD2,15,TRBV11-2,TGTGCCAGCAGCTTAGTTCAACTAGCGGGAGACGAGCAGTACTTC,CASSLVQLAGDEQYF
TRBJ2-7,once,NA,14,TRBV5-1,TGCGCCAGCAGCCCTACAGGGCGCGCCTACGAGCAGTACTTC,CASSPTGRAYEQYF
TRBJ2-7,NA,NA,12,TRBV18,TGTGCCAGCTCGCTGAGCGACTACGAGCAGTACTTC,CASSLSDYEQYF
TRBJ2-3,NA,NA,14,TRBV25-1,TGTGCCAGCAGTGAACAGATCCTCACAGATACGCAGTATTTT,CASSEQILTDTQYF
TRBJ2-5,NA,TRBD2,15,TRBV4-2,TGTGCCAGCAGCCACGGGACTAGCGCTTCGGAGACCCAGTACTTC,CASSHGTSASETQYF
TRBJ1-1,NA,NA,16,TRBV27,TGTGCCAGCAGTTCCCGTCCCGGGGGGGGGAACACTGAAGCTTTCTTT,CASSSRPGGGNTEAFF
TRBJ1-1,NA,NA,17,TRBV7-6,TGTGCCAGCAGCTTAGTGATTGGTAGTCGCGGGAACACTGAAGCTTTCTTT,CASSLVIGSRGNTEAFF
TRBJ1-5,NA,NA,13,TRBV2,TGTGCCAGCAGGGACTTCAGCAATCAGCCCCAGCATTTT,CASRDFSNQPQHF
TRBJ2-2,NA,TRBD1,15,TRBV5-4,TGTGCCAGCAGCATACCGGGACAGGGAACCGGGGAGCTGTTTTTT,CASSIPGQGTGELFF
TRBJ1-1,NA,NA,13,TRBV18,TGTGCCAGCTCACCGACTACTAACACTGAAGCTTTCTTT,CASSPTTNTEAFF
TRBJ2-1,NA,NA,12,TRBV27,TGTGCCAGCAGTCAGGGGACAATTGAGCAGTTCTTC,CASSQGTIEQFF
TRBJ2-1,NA,TRBD2,16,TRBV5-1,TGCGCCAGCAGCTTGGGGGCGGGAGGCAGCTACAATGAGCAGTTCTTC,CASSLGAGGSYNEQFF
TRBJ2-7,NA,TRBD2,15,TRBV18,TGTGCCAGCTCACCATCTAGCGGGAGCTCCTACGAGCAGTACTTC,CASSPSSGSSYEQYF
TRBJ2-1,NA,TRBD1,16,TRBV5-1,TGCGCCAGCAGCCGGGGACAGCCGGGACCAGACAATGAGCAGTTCTTC,CASSRGQPGPDNEQFF
TRBJ2-5,NA,TRBD2,16,TRBV5-1,TGCGCCAGCAGCGAAAGCGGGAGGGTTGGGGGAGAGACCCAGTACTTC,CASSESGRVGGETQYF
TRBJ2-7,NA,NA,14,TRBV4-3,TGCGCCAGCAGCCAGGATTGGGCGGTGTTTGAGCAGTACTTC,CASSQDWAVFEQYF
TRBJ1-2,NA,TRBD1,15,TRBV11-2,TGTGCCAGCAGCGCGTCCCGGGACAGGGTGCGCGGCTACACCTTC,CASSASRDRVRGYTF
TRBJ1-4,NA,NA,13,TRBV7-3,TGTGCCAGCAGCTTTTTCCCCGGCGGAAAACTGTTTTTT,CASSFFPGGKLFF
TRBJ2-3,NA,TRBD1,12,TRBV28,TGTGCCAGTGACAGGGGCACAGATACGCAGTATTTT,CASDRGTDTQYF
TRBJ2-7,once,TRBD2,16,TRBV28,TGTGCCAGCAGTCCCCCGGGAGGACTGACCTCCTACGAGCAGTACTTC,CASSPPGGLTSYEQYF
TRBJ2-7,NA,TRBD2,12,TRBV6-5,TGTGCCAGCGCCAGCGGGAGCCACGAGCAGTACTTC,CASASGSHEQYF
TRBJ2-3,NA,NA,12,TRBV7-9,TGTGCCAGCAATGTCGTAGTCGATACGCAGTATTTT,CASNVVVDTQYF
TRBJ1-4,NA,NA,14,TRBV7-9,TGTGCCAGCAGCTTACCGGGACCGCGGGAAAAACTGTTTTTT,CASSLPGPREKLFF
TRBJ2-7,NA,NA,14,TRBV19,TGTGCCAGTAGTATAGTTAGTACTGGCTTCGAGCAGTACTTC,CASSIVSTGFEQYF
TRBJ1-2,NA,NA,15,TRBV6-5,TGTGCCAGCAGTTACTCGGGACACCCGAACTATGGCTACACCTTC,CASSYSGHPNYGYTF
TRBJ1-2,NA,NA,14,TRBV6-5,TGTGCCAGCAGTTACGCAGGACAGAACTATGGCTACACCTTC,CASSYAGQNYGYTF
TRBJ2-7,once,NA,14,TRBV18,TGTGCCAGCTCACCACCGGTCCCCCCTTACGAGCAGTACTTC,CASSPPVPPYEQYF
TRBJ2-1,NA,TRBD1,13,TRBV7-6,TGTGCCAGCAGCCCTGGACAGGGGCATGAGCAGTTCTTC,CASSPGQGHEQFF
TRBJ1-5,NA,NA,13,TRBV4-3,TGCGCCAGCAGCCAAGACATTCATCAGCCCCAGCATTTT,CASSQDIHQPQHF
TRBJ2-1,NA,NA,13,TRBV6-5,TGTGCCAGCAGTTACTCGACGGGACCCCACCAGTTCTTC,CASSYSTGPHQFF
TRBJ2-7,NA,NA,13,TRBV27,TGTGCCAGCCGGCGGGGCGAGTCCTACGAGCAGTACTTC,CASRRGESYEQYF
TRBJ2-5,NA,NA,13,TRBV5-5,TGTGCCAGCAGTCTCCTAGTCTTGGAGACCCAGTACTTC,CASSLLVLETQYF
TRBJ1-2,NA,TRBD1,15,TRBV6-5,TGTGCCAGCAGTTACTGGGACAGGTCTAACTATGGCTACACCTTC,CASSYWDRSNYGYTF
TRBJ2-1,NA,TRBD2,16,TRBV27,TGTGCCAGCAGTTTAGCCATAGCGGGTCGGTACAATGAGCAGTTCTTC,CASSLAIAGRYNEQFF
TRBJ2-2,NA,NA,13,TRBV14,TGTGCCAGCAGCCACTTTGTGACCGGGGAGCTGTTTTTT,CASSHFVTGELFF